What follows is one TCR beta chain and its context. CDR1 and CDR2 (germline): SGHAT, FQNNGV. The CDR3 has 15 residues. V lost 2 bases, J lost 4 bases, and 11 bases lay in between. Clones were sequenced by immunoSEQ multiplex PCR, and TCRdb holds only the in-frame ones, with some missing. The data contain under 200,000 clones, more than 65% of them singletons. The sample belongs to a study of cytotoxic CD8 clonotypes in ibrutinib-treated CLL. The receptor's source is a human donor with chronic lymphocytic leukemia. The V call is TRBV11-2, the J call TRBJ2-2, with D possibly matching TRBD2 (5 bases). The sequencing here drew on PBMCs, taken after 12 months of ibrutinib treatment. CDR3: CASSLSSSRTGELFF. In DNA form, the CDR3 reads TGTGCCAGCAGCTTATCGTCTAGCCGCACCGGGGAGCTGTTTTTT.